This T cell receptor beta chain was profiled in a study of response to subunit inactivated influenza vaccine. Study-wide points: The authors suggested that few new T cells are recruited per seasonal influenza vaccination.

V lost 1 base to trimming and J lost 5 bases; unmatched junction nucleotides: 5. The CDR3 is 15 residues long. Germline V lookup: CDR1 LNHNV, CDR2 YYDKDF (reference sequence). Comment on this clonotype: The target antigen is unknown.

TCRdb passed the RT-PCR reads through MiXCR, listing each CDR3 protein once. The sample includes 500,000 to 750,000 distinct CDR3 sequences, roughly 15% of them seen just once. The sample consisted of PBMCs from blood, taken 11 to 12 days after vaccination. This chain connects TRBV15 to TRBJ2-3, with 8 bases matching TRBD2. This receptor was identified in a man aged 50 to 60 who received an inactivated influenza vaccine. The CDR3 spells CATSRAGGPGDTQYF. The CDR3 region has the DNA TGTGCCACCAGCAGAGCGGGAGGGCCGGGAGATACGCAGTATTTT.